The source of this TCR beta chain is a study of shared clonotypes between healthy human individuals. The length of the CDR3 is 14 residues. The germline V gene encodes CDR1 MNHNS and CDR2 SASEGT. Trimming pared 2 bases from V and 4 bases from J, leaving 12 bases between. Here immunoSEQ multiplex PCR was the method, and the copy in TCRdb shows in-frame clones only, minus some. Of 2,500,000 or so clones in the sample, approximately 94% were seen once. Findings and limits, study-wide: About 5% of naive CD4 clonotypes were shared across four donors. Even with large depth, rarefaction showed that sorted-subset sequencing was incomplete.

The study drew its donors from healthy HIV-negative adults without recent acute infections or vaccinations. Each sample came from a Caucasian adult donor living in Nashville, Tennessee. This clone was seen just once. Its antigen is unknown. The sample contains more than one DNA sequence encoding this CDR3. The sequencing input was naive CD4+ T cells sorted from blood. Subset described: CD45RA+ positively selected. The receptor's source is a man between 18 and 29 years old in good health. The chain joins TRBV6-1 to TRBJ2-7; D not resolved. The CDR3 DNA reads as TGTGCCAGCAGTGAAATGGCAGCCAGTTACGAGCAGTACTTC. Its translation: CASSEMAASYEQYF.